This T cell receptor (beta chain) was identified in a study of CD8 T cells in Susac syndrome. Germline V gene sequence: CDR1 SQVTM, CDR2 ANQGSEA. V gave up 3 bases and J gave up 8 bases, with 8 bases separating them. CDR3 length equals 11 residues. Roughly 0.5 to 1 ug RNA was reverse transcribed with random hexamers. Amplification of the TCR beta CDR3 was carried out by immunoSEQ multiplex PCR, which spanned a total of 54 Vbeta and 13 Jbeta segments. Via MiXCR, TCRdb re-called the immunoSEQ multiplex PCR reads, giving one row per CDR3 protein. The sample lists approximately 200,000 distinct CDR3 sequences; about 95% were seen once. The multiple sclerosis controls were treatment-naive patients affected by stable or active relapsing-remitting disease.

This sequence was found in a human donor with multiple sclerosis. Sequencing used CD4+ T cells from PBMCs. J is TRBJ2-1 and V is TRBV29-1; a weak D match, TRBD1 (5 bases). The CDR3 nucleotides read TGCAGCGTTGAGCCCAGGGATGAGCAGTTCTTC. It codes for CSVEPRDEQFF.